This is a list of T cell receptor beta chains from one sample in a study of T cell repertoires in cytomegalovirus infection. MiXCR was run by TCRdb on the reads, yielding one entry per CDR3 protein. This table has 200,000 to 300,000 distinct CDR3 sequences, 9% to 15% appearing once. Sequencing was carried out using PBMCs. The receptors come from a human donor in good health (CMV status not recorded). Some clones in this sample may be carry-over from other donors' samples. The CDR3 runs from the conserved cysteine through the conserved F or W. The D gene is left open where the match is weak. For some rows the clone size is stated as once, few or many, or as a class when expanded; others skip it.

>TRBJ1-1|TRBV6-6|NA|NA
CASSIPENTEAFF
TGTGCCAGCAGTATCCCAGAGAACACTGAAGCTTTCTTT
>TRBJ2-1|TRBV5-6|NA|NA
CASSLPVNEQFF
TGTGCCAGCAGCTTACCGGTTAATGAGCAGTTCTTC
>TRBJ2-7|TRBV6-2/TRBV6-3|few|NA
CASSLGGPGRNEQYF
TGTGCCAGCAGTCTAGGGGGACCGGGCAGAAACGAGCAGTACTTC
>TRBJ2-2|TRBV19|NA|NA
CASKREQNTGELFF
TGTGCCAGTAAACGGGAGCAAAACACCGGGGAGCTGTTTTTT
>TRBJ1-1|TRBV7-2|many|NA
CASSPSFGTEAFF
TGTGCCAGCAGCCCATCTTTTGGGACTGAAGCTTTCTTT
>TRBJ2-3|TRBV7-2|many|NA
CASSLVGSSDTQYF
TGTGCCAGCAGCTTAGTTGGTAGTTCGGATACGCAGTATTTT
>TRBJ2-5|TRBV6-5|NA|TRBD1
CASSQDRAKTQYF
TGTGCCAGCAGTCAGGACAGGGCGAAGACCCAGTACTTC
>TRBJ1-6|TRBV19|NA|NA
CARNQDSSSYNSPLHF
TGTGCCAGGAACCAGGACAGTAGCTCCTATAATTCACCCCTCCACTTT
>TRBJ1-1|TRBV5-1|few|TRBD1
CASSEGQASGYTEAFF
TGCGCCAGCAGCGAAGGACAGGCTTCGGGCTACACTGAAGCTTTCTTT
>TRBJ1-1|TRBV11-1|NA|TRBD1
CASRQGVKTEAFF
TGTGCCAGCAGGCAGGGGGTAAAGACTGAAGCTTTCTTT
>TRBJ1-5|TRBV28|NA|NA
CASSFPFPGNQPQHF
TGTGCCAGCAGTTTCCCCTTCCCGGGGAATCAGCCCCAGCATTTT
>TRBJ1-2|TRBV12-3/TRBV12-4|many|NA
CASGQLGYGYTF
TGTGCCAGCGGACAACTAGGCTATGGCTACACCTTC
>TRBJ1-1|TRBV7-2|many|NA
CASSQGHLNTEAFF
TGTGCCAGCAGCCAAGGGCACCTGAACACTGAAGCTTTCTTT
>TRBJ1-1|TRBV20-1|many|NA
CSATTGSTEAFF
TGCAGTGCCACTACAGGGTCCACTGAAGCTTTCTTT
>TRBJ1-6|TRBV7-2|few|TRBD1
CASSPRTGSGNSPLHF
TGTGCCAGCAGCCCTCGGACAGGGTCTGGAAATTCACCCCTCCACTTT
>TRBJ2-5|TRBV5-6|many|TRBD1
CASSLATGGGETQYF
TGTGCCAGCAGCTTGGCCACAGGGGGCGGAGAGACCCAGTACTTC
>TRBJ2-3|TRBV24-1|many|NA
CATSTDGGTDTQYF
TGTGCCACCAGTACGGACGGGGGCACAGATACGCAGTATTTT
>TRBJ2-3|TRBV7-2|many|TRBD2
CASRRLAGGPDTQYF
TGTGCCAGCAGGCGACTAGCGGGAGGCCCAGATACGCAGTATTTT
>TRBJ1-1|TRBV5-1|NA|NA
CASSLSPESTEAFF
TGCGCCAGCAGCTTGTCCCCGGAAAGTACTGAAGCTTTCTTT
>TRBJ1-5|TRBV7-2|many|NA
CASSPGQFNQPQHF
TGTGCCAGCAGCCCCGGACAGTTCAATCAGCCCCAGCATTTT
>TRBJ1-5|TRBV14|NA|NA
CASSQRANQPQHF
TGTGCCAGCAGCCAACGAGCCAATCAGCCCCAGCATTTT
>TRBJ2-7|TRBV7-2|many|NA
CASRLNRAGEQYF
TGTGCCAGCCGCCTTAATAGGGCGGGCGAGCAGTACTTC
>TRBJ2-3|TRBV19|NA|NA
CASSIERGADTQYF
TGTGCCAGTAGTATAGAAAGGGGGGCAGATACGCAGTATTTT
>TRBJ2-2|TRBV7-2|many|TRBD2
CASSPTLAGGLLNTGELFF
TGTGCCAGCAGCCCGACTCTAGCGGGGGGCCTTCTAAACACCGGGGAGCTGTTTTTT
>TRBJ1-1|TRBV28|many|NA
CASSPPPGAEAFF
TGTGCCAGCAGTCCTCCCCCAGGGGCTGAAGCTTTCTTT
>TRBJ2-5|TRBV7-2|many|TRBD2
CASSLEAGQETQYF
TGTGCCAGCAGCTTAGAAGCGGGGCAAGAGACCCAGTACTTC
>TRBJ1-2|TRBV28|many|NA
CASSSSGASGHYGYTF
TGTGCCAGCAGTTCCTCCGGGGCGAGCGGGCATTATGGCTACACCTTC
>TRBJ2-1|TRBV18|NA|TRBD2
CASSPLPAGGNWEQFF
TGTGCCAGCTCACCACTACCGGCGGGGGGGAATTGGGAGCAGTTCTTC
>TRBJ2-5|TRBV7-2|many|NA
CASSLTVNLGTQYF
TGTGCCAGCAGCTTAACCGTGAACCTGGGGACCCAGTACTTC
>TRBJ1-2|TRBV20-1|few|NA
CSARREVDGYTF
TGCAGTGCTAGGAGGGAGGTCGATGGCTACACCTTC
>TRBJ2-2|TRBV7-8|many|TRBD1
CASSISGTGAGELFF
TGTGCCAGCAGCATTTCCGGGACAGGGGCCGGGGAGCTGTTTTTT
>TRBJ2-7|TRBV28|many|NA
CASRHRRGPSYEQYF
TGTGCCAGCAGGCACCGGAGGGGACCCTCCTACGAGCAGTACTTC
>TRBJ2-5|TRBV7-2|many|TRBD2
CASSGREGQLQETQYF
TGTGCCAGCAGCGGACGGGAGGGACAACTCCAAGAGACCCAGTACTTC
>TRBJ2-7|TRBV12-3/TRBV12-4|NA|NA
CASSLGTPSYEQYF
TGTGCCAGCAGTTTAGGGACCCCCTCCTACGAGCAGTACTTC
>TRBJ1-2|TRBV7-2|many|NA
CASSSWGTDYGYTF
TGTGCCAGCAGCTCTTGGGGGACGGACTATGGCTACACCTTC
>TRBJ1-1|TRBV4-3|many|NA
CASSRGVMNTEAFF
TGCGCCAGCAGCCGGGGCGTAATGAACACTGAAGCTTTCTTT
>TRBJ1-4|TRBV6-1|many|TRBD1
CASTQFRAQGERGEKLFF
TGTGCCAGCACCCAATTCAGAGCACAGGGGGAGCGGGGTGAAAAACTGTTTTTT
>TRBJ1-1|TRBV7-2|many|TRBD1
CASSSNRGQAFF
TGTGCCAGCAGCTCCAACAGGGGGCAAGCTTTCTTT
>TRBJ2-1|TRBV6-5|many|TRBD2
CASSYTSPGLAGLGNEQFF
TGTGCCAGCAGTTACACGAGCCCGGGACTAGCGGGATTGGGGAATGAGCAGTTCTTC
>TRBJ2-7|TRBV6-4|NA|NA
CASSDPHQGFDEQYF
TGTGCCAGCAGTGACCCCCACCAGGGATTCGACGAGCAGTACTTC
>TRBJ2-1|TRBV6-2/TRBV6-3|few|TRBD2
CASSYELAGYNEQFF
TGTGCCAGCAGTTACGAACTAGCGGGGTACAATGAGCAGTTCTTC
>TRBJ2-3|TRBV28|NA|TRBD2
CASSPGLAGGSDTQYF
TGTGCCAGCAGCCCCGGACTAGCGGGGGGGTCAGATACGCAGTATTTT
>TRBJ2-2|TRBV5-6|NA|TRBD2
CASGPGLATGELFF
TGTGCCAGCGGACCGGGACTAGCAACCGGGGAGCTGTTTTTT
>TRBJ2-4|TRBV7-2|NA|NA
CASSKFREAKNIQYF
TGTGCCAGCAGCAAATTTAGAGAAGCCAAAAACATTCAGTACTTC
>TRBJ2-3|TRBV2|few|TRBD2
CASRSGVGTDTQYF
TGTGCCAGCAGAAGCGGGGTGGGGACAGATACGCAGTATTTT
>TRBJ2-2|TRBV27|few|TRBD1
CASSRQGEGTGELFF
TGTGCCAGCAGTCGACAGGGAGAGGGCACCGGGGAGCTGTTTTTT
>TRBJ1-1|TRBV27|many|NA
CASSPSFGRGKGTTEAFF
TGTGCCAGCAGTCCAAGCTTTGGTAGGGGCAAAGGGACGACTGAAGCTTTCTTT
>TRBJ2-1|TRBV7-2|many|TRBD2
CASSLAASGSSYNEQFF
TGTGCCAGCAGCTTAGCCGCTAGCGGTTCCTCCTACAATGAGCAGTTCTTC
>TRBJ2-7|TRBV29-1|NA|TRBD2
CSVIGQRDVYEQYF
TGCAGCGTCATCGGGCAGCGGGATGTATACGAGCAGTACTTC
>TRBJ1-1|TRBV28|many|NA
CASSLGGMAAEAFF
TGTGCCAGCAGTTTAGGGGGGATGGCGGCTGAAGCTTTCTTT